A single sample gave rise to the 14 T cell receptor beta chains below, sequenced in a study of cytomegalovirus exposure and HLA in healthy donors. With 60 Vbeta and 13 Jbeta primers, the PCR was carried out. Profiling relied on immunoSEQ multiplex PCR, and the TCRdb table lists in-frame clones only, not all of them. The sample holds roughly 120,000 clones, around three quarters seen once. The sample consisted of PBMCs. The receptors stem from a man aged 18 to 29 in good health and CMV-seronegative.

This chain links TRBV6-1 with TRBJ1-2; D is unresolved. Looked up from germline, CDR1 is MNHNS and CDR2 is SASEGT. This CDR3 region has 16 residues. The ends were cut back, 1 base at V and 3 bases at J, with 15 bases in the middle. The CDR3, as DNA: TGTGCCAGCAGTGAAGGGCAGTTAAGCGGCTACTATGGCTACACCTTC. Translation: CASSEGQLSGYYGYTF.

The V gene is TRBV28, the J gene TRBJ2-7; D is ambiguous. Per the germline V gene, CDR1 is MDHEN and CDR2 is SYDVKM. Trimming left V 5 bases short and J 0 bases short, with 14 bases between. The CDR3 spans 15 residues. CDR3 sequence (DNA): TGTGCCAGCAGTCTCGTCGCCCCAGTCTCCTACGAGCAGTACTTC. Its protein is CASSLVAPVSYEQYF.

The chain has TRBV19 and TRBJ1-2; perhaps TRBD1 as D (6 bases). The length of the CDR3 is 15 residues. From germline, CDR1 is LNHDA and CDR2 SQIVND (reference sequence). V lost 7 bases and J lost 0, with 15 bases in between. CDR3 in amino acids: CASIDRMGSNYGYTF. In DNA, the CDR3 is TGTGCCAGTATAGACAGGATGGGGTCTAACTATGGCTACACCTTC.

This clone was found once. V is TRBV4-3 and J is TRBJ2-5, with unresolved D. Trimming shortened V by 0 bases and J by 1 base, and 6 bases separated the two germline ends. CDR3 length equals 14 residues. Germline CDR1 reads LGHNA; CDR2 reads YSLEER. In nucleotides, the CDR3 is TGCGCCAGCAGCCAAGACAGATTCCAAGAGACCCAGTACTTC. Protein sequence: CASSQDRFQETQYF.

V gene TRBV6-5 combines with J gene TRBJ1-5; D may be TRBD1 (5 bases). The CDR3 is 12 residues long. Germline V gives CDR1 MNHEY, CDR2 SVGAGI. V lost 6 bases and J lost 8, with 11 bases in between. The CDR3 loop is CASSRQYEPQHF. DNA for the CDR3: TGTGCCAGCAGCCGACAGTACGAGCCCCAGCATTTT.

The chain carries TRBV6-5 and TRBJ2-2; TRBD1 matches at 7 bases. The CDR3 is made up of 12 amino acids. J gave up 13 bases and V 5 bases, and 7 bases lay outside the gene matches. Germline values: CDR1 MNHEY, CDR2 SVGAGI. The DNA of the CDR3 is TGTGCCAGCAGTCCAACAGGGGACGTGCTGTTTTTT. This codes for CASSPTGDVLFF.

This clone was seen more than once but under ten times. J is TRBJ1-1 and V is TRBV5-1; D unresolved. Trimming shortened V by 3 bases and J by 2 bases, and 17 bases separated the two germline ends. Germline V gene lookup returns CDR1 SGHRS and CDR2 YFSETQ. There are 16 residues in the CDR3. This CDR3 is CASSSSWSSSNTEAFF. The CDR3 region has the DNA TGCGCCAGCAGCTCGAGCTGGAGTTCAAGTAACACTGAAGCTTTCTTT.

This chain links TRBV25-1 with TRBJ2-1, with TRBD2 matching 14 bases. The trim removed 3 bases at V and 7 bases at J, leaving 8 bases unmatched. The CDR3 loop spans 17 amino acids. Germline loops: CDR1 MGHDK, CDR2 SYGVNS. CDR3 nucleotide sequence: TGTGCCAGCAGTGAGCTCGGGACTAGCGGGAGAACGAATGAGCAGTTCTTC. It yields the protein CASSELGTSGRTNEQFF.

Regarding this clone: In the same sample, other DNA sequences code for this CDR3. The gene calls are TRBV5-8 and TRBJ2-5; the match to TRBD1 covers 11 bases. Germline V gives CDR1 SGHTS, CDR2 YDEGEE. This CDR3 comprises 15 residues. With 4 bases clipped from V and 2 bases from J, the junction kept 4 bases outside the gene matches. CDR3 sequence: CASSPGTGGQETQYF. The CDR3, as DNA: TGTGCCAGCAGCCCCGGGACAGGGGGACAAGAGACCCAGTACTTC. Combining the CDR3 with reference TRBV5-8 and TRBJ2-5 gives the whole variable domain EAGVTQSPTHLIKTRGQQATLRCSPISGHTSVYWYQQALGLGLQFLLWYDEGEERNRGNFPPRFSGRQFPNYSSELNVNALELEDSALYLCASSPGTGGQETQYFGPGTRLLVL.

This clone is a singleton in its sample. The J gene is TRBJ2-7, the V gene TRBV10-3; D not certain. V lost 4 bases and J lost 0, with 4 bases in between. CDR1 ENHRY and CDR2 SYGVKD come from the germline V gene. The CDR3 is made up of 12 amino acids. The CDR3 loop is CAISGSSYEQYF. In DNA, the CDR3 is TGTGCCATCAGTGGGAGCTCCTACGAGCAGTACTTC.

The chain links TRBV2 to TRBJ2-2; 8 nucleotides agree with TRBD2. CDR1 SNHLY and CDR2 FYNNEI come from the germline V gene. The CDR3 totals 15 residues. V trimming: 8 bases; J trimming: 6 bases; junction bases outside the gene matches: 11. The CDR3 sequence is CASAQTREGAGELFF. For the CDR3, the DNA is TGTGCCAGCGCCCAGACACGGGAGGGCGCCGGGGAGCTGTTTTTT.

The chain employs TRBV5-3 and TRBJ2-1, with TRBD2 matching over 11 bases. TRBV5-3 is sorted into the ORF group, with uncertain function. Trimming removed 3 bases from V and 6 bases from J; junction bases left unmatched: 20. The CDR3 is 20 residues long. The CDR3 loop is CARSSGAMGSTSGTFNEQFF. Here the CDR3 DNA reads TGTGCCAGAAGCTCGGGGGCAATGGGATCGACTAGCGGGACTTTCAATGAGCAGTTCTTC.

The rearrangement links TRBV7-2 to TRBJ1-2, with D perhaps matching TRBD1 (5 bases). CDR1 is SGHTA and CDR2 is FQGNSA in the germline V gene. This CDR3 has 13 residues. V was pared by 6 bases and J by 1 base, with 9 bases between. CDR3 coding DNA: TGTGCCAGCAGACCAGGGTTTAACTATGGCTACACCTTC. This translates into CASRPGFNYGYTF.

V usage is TRBV7-2 and J usage is TRBJ1-4; D ambiguous. Trimming shortened V by 4 bases and J by 8 bases, and 14 bases separated the two germline ends. Germline assignment: CDR1 SGHTA and CDR2 FQGNSA. The CDR3 is 14 amino acids. As DNA, the CDR3 is TGTGCCAGCAGCTCCCGTCGGGGAGGGGAAAAACTGTTTTTT. Amino acids: CASSSRRGGEKLFF.